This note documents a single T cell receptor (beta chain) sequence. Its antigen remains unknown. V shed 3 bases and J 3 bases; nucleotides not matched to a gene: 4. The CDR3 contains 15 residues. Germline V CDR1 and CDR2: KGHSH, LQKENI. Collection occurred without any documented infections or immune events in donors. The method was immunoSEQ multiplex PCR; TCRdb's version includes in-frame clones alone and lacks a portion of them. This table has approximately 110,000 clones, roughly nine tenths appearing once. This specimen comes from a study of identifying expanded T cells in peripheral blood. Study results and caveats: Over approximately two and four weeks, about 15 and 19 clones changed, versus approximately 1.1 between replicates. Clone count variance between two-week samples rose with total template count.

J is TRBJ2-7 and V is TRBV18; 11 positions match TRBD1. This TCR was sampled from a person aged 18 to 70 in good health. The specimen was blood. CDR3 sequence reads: CASSPDGTGGYEQYF. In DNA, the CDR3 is TGTGCCAGCTCACCCGACGGGACAGGGGGCTACGAGCAGTACTTC.